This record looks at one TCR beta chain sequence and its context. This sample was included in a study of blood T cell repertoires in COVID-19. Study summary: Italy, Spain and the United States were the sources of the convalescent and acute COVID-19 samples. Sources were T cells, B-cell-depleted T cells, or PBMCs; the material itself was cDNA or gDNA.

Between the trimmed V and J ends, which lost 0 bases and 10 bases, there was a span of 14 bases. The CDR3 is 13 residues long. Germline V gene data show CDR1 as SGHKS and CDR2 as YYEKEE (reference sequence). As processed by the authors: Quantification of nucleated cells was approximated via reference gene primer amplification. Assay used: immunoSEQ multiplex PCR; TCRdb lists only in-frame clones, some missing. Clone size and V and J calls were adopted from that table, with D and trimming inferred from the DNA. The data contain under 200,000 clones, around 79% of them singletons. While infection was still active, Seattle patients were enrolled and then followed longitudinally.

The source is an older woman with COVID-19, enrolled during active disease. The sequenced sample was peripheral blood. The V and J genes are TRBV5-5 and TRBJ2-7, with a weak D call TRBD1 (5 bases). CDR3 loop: CASSLDRGGVQYV. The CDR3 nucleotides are TGTGCCAGCAGCTTGGATAGGGGTGGAGTACAGTACGTC.